This T cell receptor beta chain was observed in a study of OX40 agonist ivuxolimab in advanced cancers. In terms of the full investigation: Ivuxolimab was a fully human IgG2 agonistic monoclonal antibody targeting the costimulatory receptor OX40 (CD134). Intravenous ivuxolimab was administered to patients every 2 weeks at six dose levels: 0.01, 0.1, 0.3, 1.5, 3 and 10 mg/kg. Of the 50 or so patients in dose escalation, about 20 had hepatocellular carcinoma, about 15 had melanoma, 9 had renal cell carcinoma and 9 had head and neck cancer. The dose-escalation cohort was 82.7% male with a mean age of around 64 years, ranging from about 20 to 80. Patients were allowed to have had prior anti-PD-1, anti-PD-L1 or anti-CTLA-4 therapy, and around two fifths of the dose-escalation patients had been treated with checkpoint inhibitors. Three dose-escalation patients achieved partial responses, one with hepatocellular carcinoma and two with cutaneous melanoma. The purpose of peripheral TCRbeta sequencing was to test whether ivuxolimab changed TCR sequence diversity and led to clonal T-cell expansion. The paper reports the monotherapy dose-escalation portion (N ≈ 50 patients) of the phase I ivuxolimab trial.

Germline trimming: 8 bases from V, 2 bases from J; junction bases outside gene matches: 5. CDR1 and CDR2, looked up from the germline V gene, are SQVTM and ANQGSEA. The CDR3 contains 12 residues, cysteine and phenylalanine counted. Only CDR3 DNA remains: 36 bases, in frame from the first base. Patients with a history of autoimmune disease or receiving systemic immunosuppression were excluded from the trial. Peripheral blood for TCR sequencing was collected from all dose cohorts at baseline, on cycle 4 day 1, and on cycle 7 day 1. Samples came from an open-label, multicenter, first-in-human phase I dose-escalation trial of ivuxolimab. Adults with locally advanced or metastatic melanoma, renal cell carcinoma, hepatocellular carcinoma or head and neck squamous cell carcinoma were enrolled in the trial. Before TCR sequencing, CD4+ T cells and CD8+ T cells were sorted from peripheral blood as separate populations.

This clone came up a few times. It has no known antigen specificity. The input lacks base qualities; no much larger clone sits a single base away. To sequence the TCRbeta CDR3 region, genomic DNA was isolated from the sorted cells. The immunoSEQ Assay was used to sequence the TCRbeta CDR3 regions. TCRdb's version of the immuneACCESS table is confined to in-frame rearrangements and falls short of the full clone set. An unresolved V gene accounts for under half of the shortfall where checked; the remainder is of unknown origin. Here the sample has over 90,000 clones; 85% to 90% occur a single time. The top ten clones comprise around 6% of the sample. Study-level results and caveats: In the 0.1-3.0 mg/kg groups, partial responders had among the lowest normalized peripheral clonal expansion, particularly in CD8+ T cells. On average, CD8+ T cells showed more expanded clones than CD4+ T cells after ivuxolimab. At doses of 0.1 to 3.0 mg/kg, clonal expansion of both CD4+ and CD8+ blood T cells was observed from baseline to week 6. Which antigens the clonally expanded peripheral T cells were specific for was not determined. Low levels of normalized T-cell clonal expansion were also seen in some patients who did not respond.

Here the sequenced sample was CD4+ or CD8+ T cells sorted from blood, taken in a trial of the OX40 agonist ivuxolimab. The clonotype was recovered from an adult with an advanced solid tumor such as melanoma, head and neck, liver or kidney cancer. Recombination connected TRBV29-1 to TRBJ1-1, and 7 junction bases match TRBD1. The CDR3 here reads CSTWDRNTEAFF. The nucleotide sequence reads as follows: TGCAGCACATGGGACAGAAACACTGAAGCTTTCTTT.